One sample yielded the 28 T cell receptor beta chains listed below, sequenced in a study of blood T cell repertoires in COVID-19. TCRdb keeps only in-frame clones here, not all; method: immunoSEQ multiplex PCR. The data show about 160,000 clones, roughly 80% seen once. The sequenced material came from peripheral blood. Receptors originate from a woman aged 40 to 49 with COVID-19, enrolled during active disease.

In its sample, this clone was seen once. V and J are TRBV11-2 and TRBJ2-3; 12 bases fit TRBD2. The germline V gene has CDR1 SGHAT and CDR2 FQNNGV. The CDR3 covers 16 residues. J lost 2 bases, V lost 5 bases, and 5 bases had no gene match. CDR3 DNA: TGTGCCAGCAGCATCTCTAGCGGGGGGGACACAGATACGCAGTATTTT. Amino acid sequence: CASSISSGGDTDTQYF.

This chain uses TRBV30 with TRBJ1-5; 8 nucleotides agree with TRBD1. Per the germline V gene, CDR1 is GTSNPN and CDR2 is SVGIG (reference sequence). CDR3 length equals 14 residues. V was pared by 4 bases and J by 4 bases, with 6 bases of the junction left unmatched. Here the CDR3 DNA reads TGTGCCTGGACTACCGGGACAGGAAATCAGCCCCAGCATTTT. This sequence encodes CAWTTGTGNQPQHF.

The V and J genes are TRBV28 and TRBJ1-2; D perhaps matches TRBD1 (5 bases). Trimming removed 4 bases at V and 2 bases at J, with 17 bases between. CDR3 length: 16 amino acids. Germline V gene sequence: CDR1 MDHEN, CDR2 SYDVKM. CDR3 nucleotide sequence: TGTGCCAGCAGTTCCCCCTTCGACAGTTCGAACTATGGCTACACCTTC. Residues: CASSSPFDSSNYGYTF.

This sequence joins TRBV28 and TRBJ2-7; maybe TRBD2 (5 bases). CDR3 size: 14 residues. The germline V gene encodes CDR1 MDHEN and CDR2 SYDVKM. With 7 bases removed from V and 2 bases from J, the gap between germline ends came to 15 bases. The DNA of the CDR3 is TGTGCCAGCACCCCCGCGGGTCAAACCTACGAGCAGTACGTC. This gives the protein CASTPAGQTYEQYV.

The chain is built from TRBV10-3 and TRBJ1-1; perhaps TRBD1 as D (5 bases). CDR1 is ENHRY, CDR2 SYGVKD, per germline. With 3 bases removed from V and 2 bases from J, the gap between germline ends came to 10 bases. This CDR3 comprises 14 residues. CDR3: CAISERGVNTEAFF. The CDR3 nucleotides are TGTGCCATCAGTGAAAGGGGCGTCAACACTGAAGCTTTCTTT.

The genes are TRBV7-9 and TRBJ2-1; 8 bases match TRBD2. Trimming removed 4 bases from V and 4 bases from J; junction bases left unmatched: 9. The CDR3 length is 16 residues. Germline V gene lookup returns CDR1 SEHNR and CDR2 FQNEAQ (reference sequence). In DNA form, the CDR3 reads TGTGCCAGCAGCTCCAAATTAGCGGGACCATACAATGAGCAGTTCTTC. Translation gives CASSSKLAGPYNEQFF. Full variable domain (missing parts from reference TRBV7-9 and TRBJ2-1): DTGVSQNPRHKITKRGQNVTFRCDPISEHNRLYWYRQTLGQGPEFLTYFQNEAQLEKSRLLSDRFSAERPKGSFSTLEIQRTEQGDSAMYLCASSSKLAGPYNEQFFGPGTRLTVL.

In its sample, this clone ranks as medium-sized. Other DNA sequences in the sample encode the same CDR3. The rearrangement joins TRBV9 to TRBJ2-1, with TRBD2 matching over 10 bases. The CDR3 spans 15 residues. Trimming at V came to 4 bases and at J to 5 bases, leaving 6 bases not matched to a gene. Germline loops: CDR1 SGDLS, CDR2 YYNGEE. The CDR3 DNA sequence: TGTGCCAGCAGCCCCGGACTAGCGGCAAACAATGAGCAGTTCTTC. The encoded protein is CASSPGLAANNEQFF.

This clone occurred a few times. The chain recombines TRBV2 with TRBJ1-4, with 7 bases aligning to TRBD1. This CDR3 spans 15 amino acids. V was pared by 3 bases and J by 10 bases, with 11 bases of the junction left unmatched. The V gene's germline CDR1 is SNHLY and CDR2 FYNNEI. CDR3 bases: TGTGCCAGCAGTGATTTCGACAGGGCGATGGGAAAACTGTTTTTT. As protein: CASSDFDRAMGKLFF. The complete variable domain, with remaining parts taken from reference TRBV2 and TRBJ1-4, reads EPEVTQTPSHQVTQMGQEVILRCVPISNHLYFYWYRQILGQKVEFLVSFYNNEISEKSEIFDDQFSVERPDGSNFTLKIRSTKLEDSAMYFCASSDFDRAMGKLFFGSGTQLSVL.

This chain joins TRBV12-5 and TRBJ2-1, with TRBD2 as a possible D gene (6 bases). The CDR3 consists of 12 residues. Deletions cut 8 bases from V and 7 bases from J, with 12 bases between. Germline values: CDR1 LGHNT, CDR2 FRNRAP. The CDR3 DNA follows: TGTGCTAGTTATGCGGGGTTGAATGAGCAGTTCTTC. Encoded protein: CASYAGLNEQFF.

The chain combines TRBV7-9 with TRBJ1-1, with D hard to call. Germline-derived CDR1 and CDR2 are SEHNR and FQNEAQ (reference sequence). With 8 bases removed from V and 5 bases from J, the gap between germline ends came to 15 bases. The CDR3 totals 13 residues. CDR3: CASGNAQRTEAFF. The CDR3 DNA reads TGTGCCAGCGGCAATGCGCAGCGGACTGAAGCTTTCTTT.

This clone was picked up one time. In DNA form, the CDR3 reads TGTGCCAGCAGTCCCGTGGGAAGGGCCCAGGGGGGGACCCAGTACTTC. Amino acid sequence: CASSPVGRAQGGTQYF. This chain joins TRBV27 and TRBJ2-5; tentatively, D is TRBD1 (7 bases). Trimming took off 5 bases at V and 7 bases at J, with 23 bases between the two ends. The CDR3 loop spans 16 amino acids. Per germline, CDR1 MNHEY and CDR2 SMNVEV (reference sequence).

The V gene is TRBV28, the J gene TRBJ2-7; TRBD1 might be the D (5 bases). The CDR3 consists of 13 residues. Germline V gene data show CDR1 as MDHEN and CDR2 as SYDVKM. With 0 bases removed from V and 6 bases from J, the gap between germline ends came to 9 bases. The CDR3 loop is CASSLWGDSEQYF. The DNA of the CDR3 is TGTGCCAGCAGTTTATGGGGCGACAGCGAGCAGTACTTC.

This clone is a singleton in its sample. The DNA of the CDR3 is TGTGCCAGCAGCCCCCAGGGACAGGCCGATTCCTACAATGAGCAGTTCTTC. Translation gives CASSPQGQADSYNEQFF. The gene calls are TRBV21-1 and TRBJ2-1; TRBD1, as called in the table, went unchecked against the DNA. TRBV21-1 is noted as a pseudogene. The CDR3 consists of 17 residues.

The chain links TRBV19 to TRBJ1-5; the D gene is possibly TRBD1 (6 bases). The CDR3 has 14 amino acids. Germline V gene lookup returns CDR1 LNHDA and CDR2 SQIVND (reference sequence). The germline V and J ends were trimmed by 6 bases and 3 bases, with 12 bases remaining between them. The CDR3, as DNA: TGTGCCAGTAGACACAGGGATGCCAATCAGCCCCAGCATTTT. It codes for CASRHRDANQPQHF.

The chain links TRBV11-2 to TRBJ1-1, with D tentatively TRBD1 (6 bases). This CDR3 is built from 15 residues. Trimming took 6 bases from V and 0 from J, leaving 14 bases between them. Germline assignment: CDR1 SGHAT and CDR2 FQNNGV. The CDR3 sequence is CASSLGTILNTEAFF. DNA of the CDR3: TGTGCCAGCAGTCTCGGGACAATCCTGAACACTGAAGCTTTCTTT.

The chain couples TRBV27 to TRBJ2-7, with D possibly TRBD1 on 5 matching bases. Germline CDR1 reads MNHEY; CDR2 reads SMNVEV (reference sequence). The CDR3 is 15 amino acids. With 4 bases removed from V and 3 bases from J, the gap between germline ends came to 16 bases. The CDR3 region is CASSWGRGPLYEQYF. DNA for the CDR3: TGTGCCAGCAGTTGGGGAAGGGGTCCCCTCTACGAGCAGTACTTC.

As regards this clone: An end of the junction does not agree with germline; a read error may underlie this. V and J are TRBV7-7 and TRBJ1-2, with D hard to call. Germline loops: CDR1 SSHAT, CDR2 FNYEAQ (reference sequence). The CDR3 runs 14 residues. The CDR3 region is CASSLVVPHYGYTF. CDR3 DNA sequence: TGTGCTAGCAGCTTAGTAGTGCCCCACTATGGCTACACCTTC. The full variable domain, with the rest looked up from reference TRBV7-7 and TRBJ1-2, is GAGVSQSPRYKVTKRGQDVTLRCDPISSHATLYWYQQALGQGPEFLTYFNYEAQPDKSGLPSDRFSAERPEGSISTLTIQRTEQRDSAMYRCASSLVVPHYGYTFGSGTRLTVV.

The count of this clone is one. V gene TRBV11-3 combines with J gene TRBJ2-2; TRBD2 matches 10 bases. There are 15 residues in the CDR3. The trim removed 4 bases at V and 6 bases at J, leaving 5 bases unmatched. Germline assignment: CDR1 SGHNT and CDR2 YENEEA. The DNA of the CDR3 is TGTGCCAGCAGCTCTAGCGGGAGCCTCCCCGGGGAGCTGTTTTTT. It specifies CASSSSGSLPGELFF.

The chain couples TRBV2 to TRBJ2-2, with a tentative D call TRBD2 (6 bases). This CDR3 has 13 residues. Germline CDR1 SNHLY, CDR2 FYNNEI. Between the trimmed V and J ends, which lost 7 bases and 6 bases, there was a span of 12 bases. The CDR3 region has the DNA TGTGCCAGCACGCGGAGGGAGGCCGGGGAGCTGTTTTTT. Its protein product is CASTRREAGELFF.

This clone was counted a single time. The chain recombines TRBV2 with TRBJ1-2; D is ambiguous. The V end lost 3 bases, the J end lost 2 bases, and 4 bases lay between the germline ends. This CDR3 has 12 residues. Per the germline V gene, CDR1 is SNHLY and CDR2 is FYNNEI. The CDR3 here is CASSETNYGYTF. In nucleotides, the CDR3 is TGTGCCAGCAGTGAGACAAACTATGGCTACACCTTC.

The chain is built from TRBV28 and TRBJ1-3, with unresolved D. Trimming shortened V by 5 bases and J by 0 bases, and 8 bases separated the two germline ends. CDR1 and CDR2 (germline): MDHEN, SYDVKM. The CDR3 is 14 residues long. CDR3 sequence (DNA): TGTGCCAGCAGTGTCCCCTCCTCTGGAAACACCATATATTTT. Encoded protein: CASSVPSSGNTIYF.

The chain employs TRBV29-1 and TRBJ1-2; 9 positions agree with TRBD1. After removal of 6 bases from V and 7 bases from J, the junction contained 6 bases not matched to a gene. Germline V gives CDR1 SQVTM, CDR2 ANQGSEA. The CDR3 length is 12 residues. CDR3 loop: CSVDRGVSGYTF. DNA of the CDR3: TGCAGCGTAGACAGGGGGGTTTCTGGCTACACCTTC.

The CDR3 here is CSARTGGGHEKLFF. The CDR3 DNA reads as TGCAGCGCTCGGACAGGGGGCGGCCATGAAAAACTGTTTTTT. The chain recombines TRBV29-1 with TRBJ1-4; 11 bases map to TRBD1. CDR1 and CDR2 (germline): SQVTM, ANQGSEA. The J segment lost 6 bases and the V segment lost 7 bases, leaving 7 bases of the junction unmatched. The CDR3 totals 14 residues. The entire variable domain, with the rest obtained from reference TRBV29-1 and TRBJ1-4, is as follows: SAVISQKPSRDICQRGTSLTIQCQVDSQVTMMFWYRQQPGQSLTLIATANQGSEATYESGFVIDKFPISRPNLTFSTLTVSNMSPEDSSIYLCSARTGGGHEKLFFGSGTQLSVL.

The chain joins TRBV28 to TRBJ1-2, with 10 bases fitting TRBD1. This CDR3 comprises 13 residues. The germline gives CDR1 MDHEN, CDR2 SYDVKM. V lost 6 bases and J lost 4; bases outside the gene matches: 2. The DNA for the CDR3 is TGTGCCAGCAGGCGACAGGGGGCCTATGGCTACACCTTC. As protein: CASRRQGAYGYTF.

J is TRBJ2-1 and V is TRBV7-3; 8 nucleotides agree with TRBD2. This CDR3 contains 13 residues. Germline values: CDR1 SGHTA, CDR2 FQGTGA. V was clipped by 5 bases and J by 10 bases; unmatched bases: 7. The CDR3 protein is CASSPAGVREQFF. In nucleotides, the CDR3 is TGTGCCAGCAGCCCAGCGGGAGTACGCGAGCAGTTCTTC.

The J gene is TRBJ1-2, the V gene TRBV27; TRBD1 matches 10 bases. V lost 2 bases and J lost 4; bases outside the gene matches: 10. The CDR3 consists of 17 residues. Germline V gene lookup returns CDR1 MNHEY and CDR2 SMNVEV (reference sequence). Here the CDR3 DNA reads TGTGCCAGCAGTTTAACCCCTGGACAGGGGGTTGGCTATGGCTACACCTTC. Protein sequence: CASSLTPGQGVGYGYTF.

CDR3 in amino acids: CASSFGGGRTTGELFF. The DNA of the CDR3 is TGTGCCAGCAGCTTCGGCGGGGGGCGGACCACCGGGGAGCTGTTTTTT. The chain combines TRBV5-4 with TRBJ2-2; 8 bases are shared with TRBD2. CDR3 length: 16 amino acids. The germline V gene encodes CDR1 SGHNT and CDR2 YYREEE (reference sequence). The V gene end was trimmed by 2 bases and the J gene end by 4 bases; junction bases not matched to a gene: 7.

This sequence joins TRBV6-1 and TRBJ2-7, with TRBD1 matching over 11 bases. J gave up 2 bases and V 1 base, and 1 base lay outside the gene matches. The CDR3 runs 15 residues. Germline CDR1 reads MNHNS; CDR2 reads SASEGT. The CDR3 coding sequence is TGTGCCAGCAGTGAAGGGACAGGGGGCCCCTACGAGCAGTACGTC. Translated: CASSEGTGGPYEQYV.